The subject of this entry is one TCR beta chain. The data belong to a study of beta chain features in type 1 diabetes. cDNA synthesis used the whole RNA isolate, giving expressed TCRB sequences. Produced via immunoSEQ multiplex PCR; TCRdb's table is partial and in-frame only. The sample contains 200,000 to 300,000 clones, around 68% of which appear only once. The clonotype originates from a man in his thirties or forties in good health. The specimen was naive CD4+ T cells from blood.

The CDR3 region has the DNA TGTGCCTGGAGTGTGGTAGGGGGAGAGACCCAGTACTTC. Its translation: CAWSVVGGETQYF. The chain is built from TRBV30 and TRBJ2-5, with a weak D call TRBD1 (6 bases). Germline V gene lookup returns CDR1 GTSNPN and CDR2 SVGIG (reference sequence). The V gene lost 0 bases and the J gene lost 4 bases, with 9 bases spanning the gap. The CDR3 runs to 13 residues.